The 22 T cell receptor beta chains listed next were all sequenced from one sample in a study of blood T cell repertoires in COVID-19. Sequencing was performed with immunoSEQ multiplex PCR; in TCRdb, only in-frame clones are kept and a portion is missing. The sample holds 150,000 to 200,000 clones; around 77% are singletons and the top ten take about 6.8%. The sample was peripheral blood. These receptors originate from a man aged 65 to 79 with active or convalescent COVID-19.

The gene calls are TRBV3-1 (or the pseudogene TRBV3-2) and TRBJ2-3; 11 positions match TRBD2. The CDR3 spans 18 residues. Germline V CDR1 and CDR2: LGHDT, YNNKEL (reference sequence). Germline trimming cut 0 bases from V and 1 base from J; bases unmatched to any gene: 6. Here the CDR3 reads CASSQEGLAEAGTDTQYF. The CDR3 DNA is TGTGCCAGCAGCCAAGAGGGACTAGCGGAAGCGGGCACAGATACGCAGTATTTT.

This chain links TRBV29-1 with TRBJ1-2, with 8 positions matching TRBD1. The CDR3 length is 12 residues. V was clipped by 7 bases and J by 4 bases; unmatched bases: 5. Germline lookup yields CDR1 SQVTM and CDR2 ANQGSEA. The CDR3 here is CSARTGSYGYTF. The CDR3 region has the DNA TGCAGCGCTCGGACAGGGAGCTATGGCTACACCTTC.

The J gene is TRBJ1-3, the V gene TRBV5-1, with 9 positions matching TRBD1. CDR1 is SGHRS, CDR2 YFSETQ, per germline. Losses at the gene ends were 4 bases for V and 0 bases for J; bases not matched to a gene: 8. The CDR3 is 17 amino acids. The CDR3 sequence is CASSPTGGQSSGNTIYF. The DNA for the CDR3 is TGCGCCAGCAGCCCAACAGGGGGCCAAAGCTCTGGAAACACCATATATTTT.

The chain joins TRBV7-8 to TRBJ2-7; 12 bases are shared with TRBD2. CDR1 and CDR2 (germline): SGHVS, FQNEAQ. The CDR3 spans 15 residues. The V gene end was trimmed by 2 bases and the J gene end by 7 bases; junction bases not matched to a gene: 6. The CDR3 spells CASSLLAGGLGEQYF. In DNA form, the CDR3 reads TGTGCCAGCAGCTTACTAGCGGGGGGGCTAGGAGAGCAGTACTTC.

The chain combines TRBV14 with TRBJ2-7, with 7 bases fitting TRBD1. Looked up from germline, CDR1 is SGHDN and CDR2 is FVKESK. The trim removed 4 bases at V and 4 bases at J, leaving 7 bases unmatched. The CDR3 runs 14 residues. CDR3 amino acids: CASSLTGVLYEQYF. CDR3 coding DNA: TGTGCCAGCAGCCTTACAGGGGTCCTATACGAGCAGTACTTC.

J is TRBJ2-3 and V is TRBV5-4; 9 bases are a match to TRBD2. This CDR3 has 14 residues. V dropped 1 base and J dropped 6; count of bases not matched to a gene: 3. Germline V CDR1 and CDR2: SGHNT, YYREEE (reference sequence). DNA of the CDR3: TGTGCCAGCAGCTTGTCGCGGGAGGGGGATACGCAGTATTTT. This encodes CASSLSREGDTQYF. The full variable domain, with the rest looked up from reference TRBV5-4 and TRBJ2-3, is ETGVTQSPTHLIKTRGQQVTLRCSSQSGHNTVSWYQQALGQGPQFIFQYYREEENGRGNFPPRFSGLQFPNYSSELNVNALELDDSALYLCASSLSREGDTQYFGPGTRLTVL.

This chain joins TRBV5-1 and TRBJ1-2; TRBD1 agrees at 9 bases. The CDR3 is 14 amino acids. The germline CDR1 and CDR2 sequences are SGHRS and YFSETQ. V shed 4 bases, J shed 8 bases, and the junction held 9 bases outside the gene matches. In nucleotides, the CDR3 is TGCGCCAGCAGCGATCAACAGGGGGCGCAAGGCTACACCTTC. Amino acids: CASSDQQGAQGYTF.

The chain carries TRBV7-5 and TRBJ2-7; TRBD1, the D gene given by the table, was not confirmed from the DNA. TRBV7-5 is shown as a pseudogene. This CDR3 region has 20 residues. The CDR3 loop is CARSSPSSYYTGTETYEQYF. CDR3 DNA sequence: TGTGCCAGAAGCTCCCCGTCCTCATACTACACCGGGACAGAGACCTACGAGCAGTACTTC.

The genes are TRBV6-5 and TRBJ1-2; 9 bases are shared with TRBD1. This CDR3 comprises 14 residues. Germline CDR1 reads MNHEY; CDR2 reads SVGAGI. With 6 bases clipped from V and 4 bases from J, the junction kept 6 bases outside the gene matches. CDR3 sequence: CASSPDRGPYGYTF. The DNA of the CDR3 is TGTGCCAGCAGCCCGGACAGGGGCCCCTATGGCTACACCTTC.

This chain connects TRBV30 to TRBJ2-7; 11 bases align to TRBD1. V was pared by 4 bases and J by 3 bases, with 8 bases of the junction left unmatched. This CDR3 is built from 15 residues. The V gene's germline CDR1 is GTSNPN and CDR2 SVGIG (reference sequence). The CDR3 DNA sequence: TGTGCCTGGACGAACCGGGACAGGGGGATCTACGAGCAGTACTTC. Translated, it gives CAWTNRDRGIYEQYF. The variable domain in full, completed from reference TRBV30 and TRBJ2-7, reads SQTIHQWPATLVQPVGSPLSLECTVEGTSNPNLYWYRQAAGRGLQLLFYSVGIGQISSEVPQNLSASRPQDRQFILSSKKLLLSDSGFYLCAWTNRDRGIYEQYFGPGTRLTVT.

This clone has only one observation. Just one base apart from a much larger clone, this may be a read error. This sample includes further DNA sequences coding for the same CDR3. This sequence joins TRBV7-9 and TRBJ2-7; the D is unclear. The CDR3 spans 14 residues. Germline V gene sequence: CDR1 SEHNR, CDR2 FQNEAQ (reference sequence). Trimming stripped 0 bases from V and 1 base from J, with 7 bases between. The CDR3 DNA sequence: TGTGCCAGCAGCTTAGCGGGCAGGTCCTACGAGCAGTACTTC. Residues: CASSLAGRSYEQYF.

This clone appeared a single time. The chain recombines TRBV7-2 with TRBJ2-3, with 13 bases fitting TRBD2. CDR1 is SGHTA, CDR2 FQGNSA, per germline. The CDR3 is 15 amino acids. Trimming took 6 bases from V and 5 from J; bases not matched to a gene: 5. CDR3 coding DNA: TGTGCCAGCAGACTAGCGGGAGGGTGGGGAGATACGCAGTATTTT. Its translation is CASRLAGGWGDTQYF. The full variable domain, its missing parts supplied by reference TRBV7-2 and TRBJ2-3, is GAGVSQSPSNKVTEKGKDVELRCDPISGHTALYWYRQSLGQGLEFLIYFQGNSAPDKSGLPSDRFSAERTGGSVSTLTIQRTQQEDSAVYLCASRLAGGWGDTQYFGPGTRLTVL.

The chain uses TRBV18 and TRBJ2-3; tentative D call: TRBD2 (9 bases). The CDR3 is 17 residues long. Deletions cut 5 bases from V and 6 bases from J, with 24 bases between. The germline V gene has CDR1 KGHSH and CDR2 LQKENI. The CDR3 DNA is TGTGCCAGCTCAACGGGACAGGCGGGGGGGGTCGCTGATACGCAGTATTTT. Protein sequence: CASSTGQAGGVADTQYF.

A few counts support this clone. V usage is TRBV4-1 and J usage is TRBJ2-5; the D gene is possibly TRBD2 (5 bases). This CDR3 spans 14 amino acids. V was pared by 2 bases and J by 0 bases, with 7 bases between. In germline, CDR1 is MGHRA, CDR2 YSYEKL. The CDR3 DNA follows: TGCGCCAGCAGCCAACGGGGAAACCAAGAGACCCAGTACTTC. It is translated as CASSQRGNQETQYF.

This chain joins TRBV18 and TRBJ1-6, with D unresolved. The CDR3 has 14 residues. Per the germline V gene, CDR1 is KGHSH and CDR2 is LQKENI. The germline V and J ends were trimmed by 3 bases and 10 bases, with 13 bases remaining between them. The CDR3 protein is CASSPTSEESPLHF. The CDR3 nucleotides read TGTGCCAGCTCACCGACCTCAGAGGAGTCACCCCTCCACTTT.

The chain is built from TRBV3-1 (or the pseudogene TRBV3-2) and TRBJ2-5, with TRBD2 as a possible D gene (5 bases). CDR3 length: 18 residues. The V gene lost 1 base and the J gene lost 2 bases, with 20 bases spanning the gap. Germline V gene data show CDR1 as LGHDT and CDR2 as YNNKEL (reference sequence). Here the CDR3 reads CASSQGVSSIRTQETQYF. For the CDR3, the DNA is TGTGCCAGCAGCCAAGGGGTATCCAGTATTAGGACTCAAGAGACCCAGTACTTC.

This clone was found a few times. The chain combines TRBV30 with TRBJ1-6; D gene unclear. Trimming left V 4 bases short and J 3 bases short, with 10 bases between. This CDR3 spans 14 amino acids. Germline CDR1 and CDR2: GTSNPN and SVGIG (reference sequence). The CDR3 DNA reads as TGTGCCTGGACCCCGCTAGGCTATAATTCACCCCTCCACTTT. This gives the protein CAWTPLGYNSPLHF.

The V call is TRBV12-3 or TRBV12-4, the J call TRBJ2-7; D unclear. The CDR3 has 13 residues. The V and J ends lost 3 bases and 0 bases respectively, with 6 bases between them. In DNA, the CDR3 is TGTGCCAGCAGTTTGCGGAGCTCCTACGAGCAGTACTTC. Residues: CASSLRSSYEQYF.

This chain joins TRBV6-5 and TRBJ2-1, with TRBD1 as a possible D gene (5 bases). V was pared by 0 bases and J by 8 bases, with 11 bases between. Germline V gene data show CDR1 as MNHEY and CDR2 as SVGAGI. The CDR3 runs to 14 residues. This chain's CDR3 is CASSYSKGQDEQFF. CDR3 DNA: TGTGCCAGCAGTTACTCGAAGGGGCAGGATGAGCAGTTCTTC.

The chain recombines TRBV19 with TRBJ1-1; D might be TRBD1 (6 bases). V was shortened by 6 bases and J by 10 bases, with 24 bases between the two germline ends. This CDR3 is built from 15 residues. Germline V gene sequence: CDR1 LNHDA, CDR2 SQIVND (reference sequence). CDR3 coding DNA: TGTGCCAGTAGCCCATCCGTGGGGGGGGGCCAAGGAGCTTTCTTT. Translating it yields CASSPSVGGGQGAFF.

The chain joins TRBV7-9 to TRBJ2-2; TRBD1 matches at 8 bases. The germline gives CDR1 SEHNR, CDR2 FQNEAQ (reference sequence). The CDR3 sequence is 16 residues long. V shed 5 bases, J shed 7 bases, and the junction held 12 bases outside the gene matches. DNA for the CDR3: TGTGCCAGCAGCCATGCGGCCAGGGGGCCCGGCGGGGAGCTGTTTTTT. Residues: CASSHAARGPGGELFF.

The V gene is TRBV2, the J gene TRBJ2-3; possibly TRBD2 for D (5 bases). Trimming removed 7 bases at V and 3 bases at J, with 14 bases between. The germline V gene encodes CDR1 SNHLY and CDR2 FYNNEI. This CDR3 is 14 amino acids long. This chain's CDR3 is CASKDGVGTDTQYF. The DNA for the CDR3 is TGTGCCAGCAAGGACGGGGTAGGGACAGATACGCAGTATTTT.